Listed below are T cell receptor beta chains from one sample, sequenced in a study of blood T cell repertoires in COVID-19. This table comes from immunoSEQ multiplex PCR, and its TCRdb copy is limited to in-frame clones, with some not included. Of some 180,000 clones listed, around 80% are singletons. The sample consisted of peripheral blood. The origin of the receptors is an elderly woman with active or convalescent COVID-19. Both conserved end residues are part of each CDR3. Fields, in order: J gene, V gene, CDR3 protein.

TRBJ1-2,TRBV21-1,CASFDRGQFGNGYTF
TRBJ2-7,TRBV10-3,CAISESARIQYF
TRBJ2-2,TRBV7-6,CASSVGLAGGPGTGELFF
TRBJ2-7,TRBV29-1,CSVLRRGYEQYF
TRBJ2-3,TRBV2,CASSTDGTSGTPSTDTQYF
TRBJ1-4,TRBV27,CASSGVAATNEKLFF
TRBJ1-1,TRBV5-1,CASSSGTGIIDSPEAFF
TRBJ2-7,TRBV5-6,CASSFPSGGATDEQYF
TRBJ2-3,TRBV5-1,CASSLIPTDTQYF
TRBJ2-3,TRBV6-5,CASSTQTASTDTQYF
TRBJ2-7,TRBV11-3,CASSFFLWTGGCEQYF
TRBJ1-1,TRBV14,CASSPWTTWSTEAFF
TRBJ2-1,TRBV11-3,CASSLDARYNEQFF
TRBJ1-2,TRBV19,CASSSSPLGGNYGYTF
TRBJ2-5,TRBV9,CASSAPTRGYQETQYF
TRBJ1-1,TRBV5-6,CASSSRGAGRTEAFF
TRBJ1-2,TRBV6-5,CASSYVRGLSGYTF
TRBJ2-5,TRBV5-1,CASSSGTGQETQYF
TRBJ2-3,TRBV15,CATSSAGGRADTQYF
TRBJ1-2,TRBV12-3/TRBV12-4,CASSFQGNYGYTF
TRBJ1-2,TRBV6-4,CASSHREGDYGYTF
TRBJ1-6,TRBV30,CAWRLAGGNSPLHF